The 5 T cell receptor beta chains below were found in one sample sequenced in a study of cytomegalovirus exposure and HLA in healthy donors. The PCR had 60 Vbeta and 13 Jbeta primers. The method was immunoSEQ multiplex PCR; TCRdb's version includes in-frame clones alone and lacks a portion of them. This sample carries 120,000 or so clones, 65% to 75% of them seen once, and the ten largest clones take 3.5% to 4.5%. The source material was PBMCs. The receptors originated from a man aged 40-50 years in good health and CMV-seropositive.

The chain uses TRBV19 and TRBJ2-1; the D gene is possibly TRBD2 (6 bases). Trimming cost V 2 bases and J 9 bases, with 17 bases left between them. The CDR3 has 15 residues. Germline CDR1 and CDR2: LNHDA and SQIVND (reference sequence). Here the CDR3 reads CASSINKVAEGEQFF. In nucleotides, the CDR3 is TGTGCCAGTAGTATAAACAAGGTCGCGGAGGGTGAGCAGTTCTTC.

The chain carries TRBV2 and TRBJ2-4; 9 bases line up with TRBD1. CDR3 length: 22 residues. Germline trimming cut 4 bases from V and 0 bases from J; bases unmatched to any gene: 22. From germline, CDR1 is SNHLY and CDR2 FYNNEI. The DNA for the CDR3 is TGTGCCAGCAGTGGAGGCTTGGGGACAGGGAGCCTAGGGACTATAGCCAAAAACATTCAGTACTTC. The encoded protein is CASSGGLGTGSLGTIAKNIQYF.

The chain combines TRBV6-1 with TRBJ1-2; D remains unclear. V lost 2 bases, J lost 7 bases, and 11 bases lay in between. This CDR3 contains 13 residues. CDR1 MNHNS and CDR2 SASEGT come from the germline V gene. The CDR3 protein is CASSEHATPGYTF. Written as DNA, the CDR3 is TGTGCCAGCAGTGAACACGCTACCCCTGGCTACACCTTC.

This sequence joins TRBV7-2 and TRBJ2-7, with D possibly matching TRBD1 (5 bases). This CDR3 region has 14 residues. Germline assignment: CDR1 SGHTA and CDR2 FQGNSA. V was trimmed by 1 base and J by 4 bases, leaving 11 bases between them. Written as DNA, the CDR3 is TGTGCCAGCAGCTTAGGCAGGGTCGAATACGAGCAGTACTTC. Translating gives CASSLGRVEYEQYF.

The CDR3 DNA is TGTGCCAGCAGCTTATTTCAAGCGAGTGATTACGAGCAGTACTTC. Translation gives CASSLFQASDYEQYF. This rearrangement joins TRBV7-2 to TRBJ2-7, with unresolved D. CDR3 length: 15 amino acids. CDR1 and CDR2 from the germline V gene are SGHTA and FQGNSA. Trimming took off 2 bases at V and 4 bases at J, with 15 bases between the two ends.